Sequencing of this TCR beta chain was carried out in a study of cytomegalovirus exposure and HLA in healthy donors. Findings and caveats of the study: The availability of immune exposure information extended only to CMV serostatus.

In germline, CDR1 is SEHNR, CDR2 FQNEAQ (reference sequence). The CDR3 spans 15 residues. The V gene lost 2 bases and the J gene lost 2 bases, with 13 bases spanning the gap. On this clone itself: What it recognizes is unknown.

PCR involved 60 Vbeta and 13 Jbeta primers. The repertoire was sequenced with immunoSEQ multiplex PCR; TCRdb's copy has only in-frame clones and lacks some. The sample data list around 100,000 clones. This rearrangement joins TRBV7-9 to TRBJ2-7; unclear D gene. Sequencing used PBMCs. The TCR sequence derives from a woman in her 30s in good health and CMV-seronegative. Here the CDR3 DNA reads TGTGCCAGCAGCTTAATCAACTCTGGTCCCTACGAGCAGTACTTC. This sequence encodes CASSLINSGPYEQYF.